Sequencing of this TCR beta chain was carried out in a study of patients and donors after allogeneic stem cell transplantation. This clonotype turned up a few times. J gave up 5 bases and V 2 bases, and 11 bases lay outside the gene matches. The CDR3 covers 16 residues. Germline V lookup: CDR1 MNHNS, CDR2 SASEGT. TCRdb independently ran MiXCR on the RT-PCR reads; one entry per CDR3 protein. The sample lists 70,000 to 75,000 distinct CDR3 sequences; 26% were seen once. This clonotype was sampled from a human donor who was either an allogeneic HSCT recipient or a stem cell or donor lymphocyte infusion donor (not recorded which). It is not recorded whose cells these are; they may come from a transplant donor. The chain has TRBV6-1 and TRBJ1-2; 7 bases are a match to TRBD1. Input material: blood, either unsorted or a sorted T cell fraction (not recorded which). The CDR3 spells CASSERGTDPLYGYTF. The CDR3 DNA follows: TGTGCCAGCAGTGAACGAGGGACAGATCCTTTATATGGCTACACCTTC.